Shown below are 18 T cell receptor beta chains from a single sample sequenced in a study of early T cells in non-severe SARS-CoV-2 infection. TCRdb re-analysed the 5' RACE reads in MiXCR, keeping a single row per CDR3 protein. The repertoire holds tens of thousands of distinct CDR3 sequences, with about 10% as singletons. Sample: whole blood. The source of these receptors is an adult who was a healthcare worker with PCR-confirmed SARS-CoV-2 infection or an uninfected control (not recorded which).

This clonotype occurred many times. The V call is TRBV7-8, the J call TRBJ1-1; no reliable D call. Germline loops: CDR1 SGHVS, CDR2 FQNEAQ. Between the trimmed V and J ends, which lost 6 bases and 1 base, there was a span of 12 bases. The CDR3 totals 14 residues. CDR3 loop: CASSHGLANTEAFF. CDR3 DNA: TGTGCCAGCAGTCACGGGTTGGCGAACACTGAAGCTTTCTTT.

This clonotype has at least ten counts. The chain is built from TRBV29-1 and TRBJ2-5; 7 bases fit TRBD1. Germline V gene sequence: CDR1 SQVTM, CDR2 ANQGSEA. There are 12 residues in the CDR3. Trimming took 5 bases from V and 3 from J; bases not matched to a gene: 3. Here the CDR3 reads CSVLTGEETQYF. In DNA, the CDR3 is TGCAGCGTTCTAACAGGGGAAGAGACCCAGTACTTC.

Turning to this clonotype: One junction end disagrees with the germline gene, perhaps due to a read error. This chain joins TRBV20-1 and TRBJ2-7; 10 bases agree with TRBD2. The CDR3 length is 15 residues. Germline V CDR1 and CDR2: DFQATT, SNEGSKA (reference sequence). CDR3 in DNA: TGCAGTGCTAGAGATCCTAGCGGGAGCTCCTACGAGCAGTGCTTC. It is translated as CSARDPSGSSYEQCF.

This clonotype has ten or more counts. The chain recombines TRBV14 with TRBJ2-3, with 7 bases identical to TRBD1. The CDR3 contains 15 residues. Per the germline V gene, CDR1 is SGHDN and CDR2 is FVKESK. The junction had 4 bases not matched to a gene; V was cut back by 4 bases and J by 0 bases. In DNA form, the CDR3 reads TGTGCCAGCAGCCGGACAGGCTTTAGCACAGATACGCAGTATTTT. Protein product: CASSRTGFSTDTQYF.

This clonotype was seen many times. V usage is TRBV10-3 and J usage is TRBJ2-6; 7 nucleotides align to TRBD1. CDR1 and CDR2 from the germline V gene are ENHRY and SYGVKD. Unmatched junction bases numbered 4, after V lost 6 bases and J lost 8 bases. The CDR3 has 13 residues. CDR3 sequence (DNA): TGTGCCATCAGCAGGGGACAGTCCAACGTCCTGACTTTC. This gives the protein CAISRGQSNVLTF.

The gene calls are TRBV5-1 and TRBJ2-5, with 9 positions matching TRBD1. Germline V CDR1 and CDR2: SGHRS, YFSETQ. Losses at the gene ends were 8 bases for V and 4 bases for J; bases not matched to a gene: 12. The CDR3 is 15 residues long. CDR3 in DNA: TGCGCCAGTTCTCCGGGACAGGGATCGGGAGAGACCCAGTACTTC. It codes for CASSPGQGSGETQYF.

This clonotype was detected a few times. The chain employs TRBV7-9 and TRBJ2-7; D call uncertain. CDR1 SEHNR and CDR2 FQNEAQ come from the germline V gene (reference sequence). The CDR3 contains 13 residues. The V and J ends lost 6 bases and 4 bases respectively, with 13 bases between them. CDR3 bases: TGTGCCAGCAGTTTTTCTAAGGGTTACGAGCAGTACTTC. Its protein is CASSFSKGYEQYF.

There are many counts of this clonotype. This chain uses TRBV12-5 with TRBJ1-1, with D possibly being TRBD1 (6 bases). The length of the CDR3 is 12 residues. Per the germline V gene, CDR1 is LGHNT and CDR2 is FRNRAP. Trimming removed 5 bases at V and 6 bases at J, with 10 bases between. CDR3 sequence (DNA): TGTGCTAGTGGTGAGGGGGTCGCTGAAGCTTTCTTT. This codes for CASGEGVAEAFF.

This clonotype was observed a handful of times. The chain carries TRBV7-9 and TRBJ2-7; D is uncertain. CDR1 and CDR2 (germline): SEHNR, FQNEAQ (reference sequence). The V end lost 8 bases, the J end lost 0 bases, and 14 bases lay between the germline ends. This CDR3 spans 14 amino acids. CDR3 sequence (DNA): TGTGCCAGCGGGCAGGACCTTGTCTCCTACGAGCAGTACTTC. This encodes CASGQDLVSYEQYF.

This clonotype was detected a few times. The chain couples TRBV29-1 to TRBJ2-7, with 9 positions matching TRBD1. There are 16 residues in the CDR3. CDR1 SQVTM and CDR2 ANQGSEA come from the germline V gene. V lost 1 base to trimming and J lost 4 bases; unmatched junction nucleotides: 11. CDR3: CSVEGQDDRGFYEQYF. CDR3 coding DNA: TGCAGCGTTGAAGGCCAAGATGACAGGGGGTTTTACGAGCAGTACTTC.

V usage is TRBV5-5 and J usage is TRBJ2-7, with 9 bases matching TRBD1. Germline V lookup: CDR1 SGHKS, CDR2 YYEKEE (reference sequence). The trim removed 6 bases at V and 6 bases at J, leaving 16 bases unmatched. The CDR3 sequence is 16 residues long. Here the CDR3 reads CASKTGWDRDMGEQYF. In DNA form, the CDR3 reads TGTGCCAGCAAAACCGGATGGGACAGGGATATGGGCGAGCAGTACTTC.

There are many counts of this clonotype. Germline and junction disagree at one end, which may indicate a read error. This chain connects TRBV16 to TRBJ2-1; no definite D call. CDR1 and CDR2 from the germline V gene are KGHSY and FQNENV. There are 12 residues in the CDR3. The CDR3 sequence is CASSQSSNEQFF. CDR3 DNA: TGTGCCAGCAGCCAATCCTCCAATGAGCAGTTCTTC.

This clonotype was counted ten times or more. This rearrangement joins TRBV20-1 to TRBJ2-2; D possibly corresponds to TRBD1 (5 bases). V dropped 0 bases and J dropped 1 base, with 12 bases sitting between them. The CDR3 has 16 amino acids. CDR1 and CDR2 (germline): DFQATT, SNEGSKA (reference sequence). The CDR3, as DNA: TGCAGTGCTAGAGACGGACAAAGAATGAACACCGGGGAGCTGTTTTTT. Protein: CSARDGQRMNTGELFF.

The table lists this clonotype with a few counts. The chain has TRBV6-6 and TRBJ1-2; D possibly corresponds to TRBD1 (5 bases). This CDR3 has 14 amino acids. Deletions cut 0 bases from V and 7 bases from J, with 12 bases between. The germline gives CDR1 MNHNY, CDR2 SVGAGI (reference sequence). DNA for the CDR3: TGTGCCAGCAGTTACTCAGCGGGGGGTTCTGGCTACACCTTC. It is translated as CASSYSAGGSGYTF.

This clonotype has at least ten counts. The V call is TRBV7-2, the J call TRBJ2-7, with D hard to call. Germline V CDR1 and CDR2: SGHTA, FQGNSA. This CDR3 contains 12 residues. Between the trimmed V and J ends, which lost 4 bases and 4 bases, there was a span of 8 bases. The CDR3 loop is CASSSLRYEQYF. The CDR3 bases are TGTGCCAGCAGCTCCCTCCGGTACGAGCAGTACTTC.

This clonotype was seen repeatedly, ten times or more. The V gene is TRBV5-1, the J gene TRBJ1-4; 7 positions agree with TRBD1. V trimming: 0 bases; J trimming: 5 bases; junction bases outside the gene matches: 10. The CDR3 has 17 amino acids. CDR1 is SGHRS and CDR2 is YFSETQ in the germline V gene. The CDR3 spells CASSLEQGPSRNEKLFF. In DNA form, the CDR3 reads TGCGCCAGCAGCTTGGAACAGGGGCCGTCTAGAAATGAAAAACTGTTTTTT.

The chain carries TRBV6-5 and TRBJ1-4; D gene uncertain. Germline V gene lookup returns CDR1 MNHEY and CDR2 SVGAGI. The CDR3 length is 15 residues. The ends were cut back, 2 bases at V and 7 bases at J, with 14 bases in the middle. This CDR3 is CASSYAGSYGEKLFF. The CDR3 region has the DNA TGTGCCAGCAGTTACGCCGGGAGTTACGGTGAAAAACTGTTTTTT.

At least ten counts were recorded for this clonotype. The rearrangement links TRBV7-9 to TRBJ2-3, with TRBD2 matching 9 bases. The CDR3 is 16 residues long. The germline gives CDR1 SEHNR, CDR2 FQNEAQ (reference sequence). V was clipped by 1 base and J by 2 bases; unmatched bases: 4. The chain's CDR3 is CASSLGASGVTDTQYF. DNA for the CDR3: TGTGCCAGCAGCTTAGGTGCTAGCGGGGTCACAGATACGCAGTATTTT.